The next 26 T cell receptor beta chains were all read from a single sample in a study of vaccination and CD4 T cells after COVID-19. Treatment noted: approximately 10-day PBMC culture with coronavirus spike peptide pools or control peptides (ViraFEST assay). These receptors are not linked to any known antigen. With the Oncomine TCR Beta short-read assay, DNA from cultured CD4+ T cells was sequenced. TCRdb processed the PCR reads anew with MiXCR; each CDR3 protein has one entry. The sample consists of about 9,300 distinct CDR3 sequences, about 52% of them appearing once. Sequencing was done on a sample of CD4+ T cells from blood, cultured in vitro. The receptor set was obtained from a human donor who had recovered from COVID-19.

This clonotype was observed a handful of times. The gene calls are TRBV2 and TRBJ2-5, with D possibly being TRBD1 (6 bases). Trimming shortened V by 1 base and J by 3 bases, and 6 bases separated the two germline ends. From germline, CDR1 is SNHLY and CDR2 FYNNEI. CDR3 length: 13 amino acids. Here the CDR3 reads CASSEDREETQYF. The CDR3 bases are TGTGCCAGCAGTGAAGACAGGGAAGAGACCCAGTACTTC.

This clonotype was seen only a few times. This rearrangement joins TRBV7-2 to TRBJ1-2, with TRBD1 matching over 10 bases. CDR3 length equals 16 residues. Trimming at V came to 1 base and at J to 4 bases, leaving 6 bases not matched to a gene. Germline assignment: CDR1 SGHTA and CDR2 FQGNSA. The CDR3 sequence: CASSLEGTGAVYGYTF. DNA of the CDR3: TGTGCCAGCAGCTTAGAAGGGACAGGGGCGGTCTATGGCTACACCTTC.

This clonotype showed up just a few times. The V and J genes are TRBV20-1 and TRBJ1-5; a weak D match, TRBD1 (5 bases). The CDR3 contains 16 residues. V was trimmed by 0 bases and J by 2 bases, leaving 14 bases between them. The germline V gene has CDR1 DFQATT and CDR2 SNEGSKA (reference sequence). The DNA of the CDR3 is TGCAGTGCTAGAGATTCCGGGGCGCGTGGCAATCAGCCCCAGCATTTT. Protein: CSARDSGARGNQPQHF.

A few counts support this clonotype. CDR3 nucleotides: TGTGCCAGCATCAGGGACCAAGAGACCCAGTACTTC. Translating gives CASIRDQETQYF. The chain joins TRBV2 to TRBJ2-5, with D possibly matching TRBD1 (5 bases). The V end lost 7 bases, the J end lost 0 bases, and 6 bases lay between the germline ends. CDR1 SNHLY and CDR2 FYNNEI come from the germline V gene. This CDR3 has 12 amino acids.

V gene TRBV19 combines with J gene TRBJ2-3, with 7 positions matching TRBD1. This CDR3 has 15 residues. CDR1 and CDR2 (germline): LNHDA, SQIVND (reference sequence). The V gene end was trimmed by 4 bases and the J gene end by 3 bases; junction bases not matched to a gene: 7. CDR3 sequence reads: CASSTSSTGTDTQYF. The CDR3 bases are TGTGCCAGTAGTACCTCCTCGACAGGGACAGATACGCAGTATTTT.

DNA of the CDR3: TGTGCCAGCAGCTCGGGACTGATAATCTACGAGCAGTACTTC. This encodes CASSSGLIIYEQYF. The chain is built from TRBV5-6 and TRBJ2-7; a weak D match, TRBD2 (6 bases). Per the germline V gene, CDR1 is SGHDT and CDR2 is YYEEEE. CDR3 length equals 14 residues. V shed 3 bases and J shed 3 bases, with 13 bases lying between them.

The chain links TRBV20-1 to TRBJ2-3; TRBD2 matches at 16 bases. Germline CDR1 is DFQATT and CDR2 is SNEGSKA (reference sequence). The V segment lost 1 base and the J segment 0 bases; nucleotides outside the gene matches: 7. This CDR3 comprises 19 residues. CDR3 sequence: CSARAWGLAGGLSTDTQYF. The CDR3 DNA reads as TGCAGTGCTAGAGCCTGGGGACTAGCGGGGGGGCTTAGCACAGATACGCAGTATTTT.

The V and J genes are TRBV4-3 and TRBJ1-3; D remains ambiguous. Germline CDR1 is LGHNA and CDR2 is YSLEER. The CDR3 contains 15 residues. V lost 0 bases to trimming and J lost 0 bases, with 6 bases between them. DNA of the CDR3: TGCGCCAGCAGCCAAGACCAGTACTCTGGAAACACCATATATTTT. As protein: CASSQDQYSGNTIYF.

The CDR3 here is CASSQGPSGNSPLHF. CDR3 coding DNA: TGTGCCAGTAGTCAGGGTCCCTCGGGTAATTCACCCCTCCACTTT. V gene TRBV19 combines with J gene TRBJ1-6; the D gene is possibly TRBD1 (5 bases). Germline V gene lookup returns CDR1 LNHDA and CDR2 SQIVND (reference sequence). V lost 5 bases and J 6 bases, leaving 14 bases between the germline ends. This CDR3 has 15 residues.

By share of the sample, this clonotype is medium-sized. This chain joins TRBV18 and TRBJ1-1; unclear D gene. V was clipped by 6 bases and J by 4 bases, with 12 bases between them. The CDR3 length is 13 residues. From germline, CDR1 is KGHSH and CDR2 LQKENI. CDR3 coding DNA: TGTGCCAGCTCCACCTCCGGGAGCACTGAAGCTTTCTTT. It encodes CASSTSGSTEAFF.

The chain uses TRBV5-6 and TRBJ1-2; the D is unclear. Germline lookup yields CDR1 SGHDT and CDR2 YYEEEE. With 3 bases removed from V and 8 bases from J, the gap between germline ends came to 8 bases. The CDR3 contains 11 residues. Written as DNA, the CDR3 is TGTGCCAGCAGCTCAGTGGTCGGCTACACCTTC. Its translation: CASSSVVGYTF.

This clonotype was picked up a small number of times. The chain uses TRBV27 and TRBJ1-5, with D hard to call. The CDR3 runs to 15 residues. The germline V gene encodes CDR1 MNHEY and CDR2 SMNVEV (reference sequence). V gave up 3 bases and J gave up 6 bases, with 15 bases separating them. The CDR3 DNA reads as TGTGCCAGCAGTTTGAGAGCCGCACGCGGTCAGCCCCAGCATTTT. Its protein product is CASSLRAARGQPQHF.

This clonotype has a handful of counts. The chain uses TRBV2 and TRBJ1-1, with D possibly TRBD1 on 5 matching bases. V lost 7 bases and J 1 base, leaving 16 bases between the germline ends. Per germline, CDR1 SNHLY and CDR2 FYNNEI. The length of the CDR3 is 15 residues. Here the CDR3 DNA reads TGTGCCAGCACAGCGTTCGGGACCGCGAACACTGAAGCTTTCTTT. As protein: CASTAFGTANTEAFF.

CDR3 coding DNA: TGTGCCAGCGGTCCGGGGGTCGTTAGCGAAAAACTGTTTTTT. This encodes CASGPGVVSEKLFF. The chain links TRBV7-2 to TRBJ1-4; a possible D gene is TRBD1 (5 bases). The germline CDR1 and CDR2 sequences are SGHTA and FQGNSA. This CDR3 is built from 14 residues. V was shortened by 8 bases and J by 8 bases, with 18 bases between the two germline ends.

The chain carries TRBV20-1 and TRBJ1-6; D is possibly TRBD1 (5 bases). Trimming left V 0 bases short and J 9 bases short, with 15 bases between. The CDR3 extends over 15 amino acids. CDR1 and CDR2 (germline): DFQATT, SNEGSKA (reference sequence). The CDR3: CSARDNRGESSPLHF. CDR3 coding DNA: TGCAGTGCTAGAGATAACCGAGGGGAAAGTTCACCCCTCCACTTT.

There are a few counts of this clonotype. The rearrangement links TRBV18 to TRBJ2-1; TRBD2 matches at 9 bases. The trim removed 3 bases at V and 6 bases at J, leaving 9 bases unmatched. The length of the CDR3 is 16 residues. Per the germline V gene, CDR1 is KGHSH and CDR2 is LQKENI. CDR3 sequence: CASSPPASGVTNEQFF. Written as DNA, the CDR3 is TGTGCCAGCTCACCTCCGGCTAGCGGGGTAACCAATGAGCAGTTCTTC.

The gene calls are TRBV7-2 and TRBJ1-4; D is unclear. The CDR3 runs to 11 residues. The V gene's germline CDR1 is SGHTA and CDR2 FQGNSA. Trimming removed 5 bases from V and 8 bases from J, with 6 bases in between. The CDR3 DNA reads TGTGCCAGCAGCATGTCGGAAAAACTGTTTTTT. It specifies CASSMSEKLFF. The whole variable domain, remainder taken from reference TRBV7-2 and TRBJ1-4, is GAGVSQSPSNKVTEKGKDVELRCDPISGHTALYWYRQSLGQGLEFLIYFQGNSAPDKSGLPSDRFSAERTGGSVSTLTIQRTQQEDSAVYLCASSMSEKLFFGSGTQLSVL.

CDR3 sequence: CATSDPGRTYGYTF. Here the CDR3 DNA reads TGTGCCACCAGTGACCCGGGACGGACCTATGGCTACACCTTC. The V and J genes are TRBV24-1 and TRBJ1-2; D possibly corresponds to TRBD1 (5 bases). V lost 4 bases and J 4 bases, leaving 12 bases between the germline ends. Per the germline V gene, CDR1 is KGHDR and CDR2 is SFDVKD. The CDR3 spans 14 residues.

The V call is TRBV7-3, the J call TRBJ1-2; 10 nucleotides line up with TRBD1. The V gene's germline CDR1 is SGHTA and CDR2 FQGTGA. The length of the CDR3 is 15 residues. Losses at the gene ends were 5 bases for V and 2 bases for J; bases not matched to a gene: 5. CDR3 bases: TGTGCCAGCAGCCCCGGGACAGGGGAAAACTATGGCTACACCTTC. As protein: CASSPGTGENYGYTF.

This clonotype was recorded a few times. This chain connects TRBV7-9 to TRBJ1-5; D ambiguous. The V gene's germline CDR1 is SEHNR and CDR2 FQNEAQ (reference sequence). The CDR3 is made up of 13 amino acids. V lost 1 base and J 5 bases, leaving 6 bases between the germline ends. The CDR3 DNA is TGTGCCAGCAGCTTAGAGCAGCATCAGCCCCAGCATTTT. Protein: CASSLEQHQPQHF.

This clonotype has more than one count but fewer than ten. The V gene is TRBV15, the J gene TRBJ1-5, with D perhaps matching TRBD1 (6 bases). Looked up from germline, CDR1 is LNHNV and CDR2 is YYDKDF (reference sequence). The CDR3 totals 14 residues. V was trimmed by 5 bases and J by 6 bases, leaving 14 bases between them. In nucleotides, the CDR3 is TGTGCCACCAGCCGCCAGGGGAACGGTCAGCCCCAGCATTTT. Protein: CATSRQGNGQPQHF. Supplemented by reference TRBV15 and TRBJ1-5, the full variable domain reads DAMVIQNPRYQVTQFGKPVTLSCSQTLNHNVMYWYQQKSSQAPKLLFHYYDKDFNNEADTPDNFQSRRPNTSFCFLDIRSPGLGDTAMYLCATSRQGNGQPQHFGDGTRLSIL.

The genes are TRBV30 and TRBJ1-2; the D gene is possibly TRBD1 (6 bases). The CDR3 spans 12 residues. Deletions cut 2 bases from V and 7 bases from J, with 11 bases between. CDR1 is GTSNPN and CDR2 is SVGIG in the germline V gene (reference sequence). CDR3: CAWSTGGGGYTF. In DNA, the CDR3 is TGTGCCTGGAGTACCGGGGGCGGTGGCTACACCTTC. Complete variable domain (other parts from reference TRBV30 and TRBJ1-2): SQTIHQWPATLVQPVGSPLSLECTVEGTSNPNLYWYRQAAGRGLQLLFYSVGIGQISSEVPQNLSASRPQDRQFILSSKKLLLSDSGFYLCAWSTGGGGYTFGSGTRLTVV.

The genes are TRBV6-2 or TRBV6-3 and TRBJ2-7, with D possibly matching TRBD1 (6 bases). Trimming took off 2 bases at V and 3 bases at J, with 11 bases between the two ends. The CDR3 runs to 14 residues. Germline V lookup: CDR1 MNHEY, CDR2 SVGEGT. The CDR3 coding sequence is TGTGCCAGCAGTTACGTGTGGGGGCACTACGAGCAGTACTTC. Its protein product is CASSYVWGHYEQYF.

The rearrangement links TRBV19 to TRBJ1-1; D gene unclear. V was clipped by 9 bases and J by 5 bases, with 10 bases between them. The CDR3 length is 11 residues. The V gene's germline CDR1 is LNHDA and CDR2 SQIVND (reference sequence). CDR3 nucleotide sequence: TGTGCCAGCGGAGCGTGGACTGAAGCTTTCTTT. This encodes CASGAWTEAFF.

The rearrangement uses TRBV7-2 and TRBJ2-4; D is perhaps TRBD1 or TRBD2 (5 bases each). Germline lookup yields CDR1 SGHTA and CDR2 FQGNSA. The CDR3 has 14 residues. Trimming took off 1 base at V and 5 bases at J, with 9 bases between the two ends. CDR3 in amino acids: CASSLDRGQNIQYF. In nucleotides, the CDR3 is TGTGCCAGCAGCTTAGATCGGGGCCAAAACATTCAGTACTTC. Complete variable domain (other parts from reference TRBV7-2 and TRBJ2-4): GAGVSQSPSNKVTEKGKDVELRCDPISGHTALYWYRQSLGQGLEFLIYFQGNSAPDKSGLPSDRFSAERTGGSVSTLTIQRTQQEDSAVYLCASSLDRGQNIQYFGAGTRLSVL.

The CDR3 reads CATSRIGTQTGELFF. CDR3 coding DNA: TGTGCCACCAGCAGAATCGGGACTCAAACCGGGGAGCTGTTTTTT. The gene calls are TRBV15 and TRBJ2-2, with a weak D call TRBD2 (6 bases). The CDR3 has 15 amino acids. CDR1 LNHNV and CDR2 YYDKDF come from the germline V gene (reference sequence). V shed 2 bases and J shed 5 bases, with 12 bases lying between them.